A selection of T cell receptor beta chains follows, all from one sample in a study of T cells in Graves' hyperthyroidism and ophthalmopathy. MiXCR, applied by TCRdb to the multiplex PCR reads, yields one record per CDR3 protein. The sample yields hundreds of thousands of distinct CDR3 sequences, about 14% seen once. Sequencing was carried out using blood. The receptors come from a woman aged 25 to 39 with Graves' hyperthyroidism. The CDR3 runs from the conserved cysteine through the conserved F or W. The D gene is left open where the match is weak. Only part of the rows carry a size: once, few, many, or a class if the clone is expanded.

TRBD2	many	TRBJ2-1	TRBV28	20	TGTGCCAGCAGTTCACTCCGACTAGCGGGAGGGTATCTCTCCTACAATGAGCAGTTCTTC	CASSSLRLAGGYLSYNEQFF
NA	NA	TRBJ1-5	TRBV6-2/TRBV6-3	14	TGTGCCAGCAGGGAGGGGGGCACCAATCAGCCCCAGCATTTT	CASREGGTNQPQHF
NA	few	TRBJ1-2	TRBV30	12	TGTGCCTGGAGGATGCAGGGCCATGGCTACACCTTC	CAWRMQGHGYTF
NA	many	TRBJ2-7	TRBV11-2	14	TGTGCCAGCAGCTTAACCGGTCCAGGCTACGAGCAGTACTTC	CASSLTGPGYEQYF
NA	many	TRBJ1-1	TRBV27	15	TGTGCCAGCAGCCCAGGACGGCCATGGAACACTGAAGCTTTCTTT	CASSPGRPWNTEAFF
NA	NA	TRBJ1-4	TRBV6-5	15	TGTGCCAGCAGTTACCCAATAAGGACGCCCGGAAAACTGTTTTTT	CASSYPIRTPGKLFF
TRBD1	NA	TRBJ2-1	TRBV9	15	TGTGCCAGCAGCCTAACGGGACAGACCTACAATGAGCAGTTCTTC	CASSLTGQTYNEQFF
TRBD2	many	TRBJ2-7	TRBV7-9	15	TGTGCCAGCAGCCACATTAGCGGGTATTCCTACGAGCAGTACTTC	CASSHISGYSYEQYF
NA	NA	TRBJ2-3	TRBV7-9	15	TGTGCCAGCAGCTTAGGCCGCAGGGAGGCAGATACGCAGTATTTT	CASSLGRREADTQYF
TRBD1	many	TRBJ1-1	TRBV28	17	TGTGCCAGCAGTTTCCTCCAGACAGGGGGCTTGAACACTGAAGCTTTCTTT	CASSFLQTGGLNTEAFF
TRBD2	NA	TRBJ2-7	TRBV20-1	13	TGCAGTGCTAGGCACGGGACTAGTAACGAGCAGTACTTC	CSARHGTSNEQYF
NA	many	TRBJ2-3	TRBV11-2	15	TGTGCCAGCAGCTTTAGCCGGAGATACACAGATACGCAGTATTTT	CASSFSRRYTDTQYF
NA	NA	TRBJ1-4	TRBV7-2	16	TGTGCCAGCAGCTTAGCGGGATTGGCGGGGGATGAAAAACTGTTTTTT	CASSLAGLAGDEKLFF
NA	many	TRBJ2-1	TRBV11-2	14	TGTGCCAGCAGTCGAGCGGGTTCCTACAATGAGCAGTTCTTC	CASSRAGSYNEQFF
TRBD2	many	TRBJ2-7	TRBV29-1	15	TGCAGCGCCCGAAGCGGCGGGAGGGCCCACTACGAGCAGTACTTC	CSARSGGRAHYEQYF
NA	many	TRBJ1-5	TRBV19	13	TGTGCCAGTAGAGTCGGGGGCAATCAGCCCCAGCATTTT	CASRVGGNQPQHF
TRBD2	NA	TRBJ2-7	TRBV11-2	20	TGTGCCAGCAGCTTAGGAGGACACCTCGGACTAGCGGAGAGCTCCTACGAGCAGTACTTC	CASSLGGHLGLAESSYEQYF
NA	many	TRBJ2-7	TRBV7-9	15	TGTGCCAGCAGCTTAGGAGGTGGAGGCCCGAACGAGCAGTACTTC	CASSLGGGGPNEQYF
NA	few	TRBJ2-7	TRBV9	13	TGTGCCAGCAATCCCCGGGGAGTCAGCGTGCAGTACTTC	CASNPRGVSVQYF
TRBD1	NA	TRBJ2-1	TRBV11-3	15	TGTGCCAGCAGCTGGGGGACAGGGTTCGGCAATGAGCAGTTCTTC	CASSWGTGFGNEQFF
NA	many	TRBJ2-3	TRBV27	13	TGTGCCAGCCGACCTCACGGAGCAGATACGCAGTATTTT	CASRPHGADTQYF
NA	NA	TRBJ1-6	TRBV19	15	TGTGCCAGTAGTATTGCAGGTTCAGAAGGCTCACCCCTCCACTTT	CASSIAGSEGSPLHF
TRBD2	NA	TRBJ2-1	TRBV5-1	15	TGCGCCAGCAGCTTTAGCGGGAGGACAAACAATGAGCAGTTCTTC	CASSFSGRTNNEQFF
NA	few	TRBJ2-1	TRBV5-1	12	TGCGCCAGCAGCTACTCTGAAGCGATCCAGTTCTTC	CASSYSEAIQFF
NA	many	TRBJ1-5	TRBV20-1	15	TGCAGTGCTAGCCATAGGACGTATAGCAATCAGCCCCAGCATTTT	CSASHRTYSNQPQHF
NA	many	TRBJ1-1	TRBV19	13	TGTGCCAGTAGTATTACGGGAAGCACTGAAGCTTTCTTT	CASSITGSTEAFF
TRBD1	NA	TRBJ1-6	TRBV10-3	17	TGTGCCATCAGGGGAGGGGACAGGGGCGAGTCGAATTCACCCCTCCACTTT	CAIRGGDRGESNSPLHF
NA	many	TRBJ1-6	TRBV5-1	14	TGCGCCAGCAGCATGGGGACGGAAAATTCACCCCTCCACTTT	CASSMGTENSPLHF
TRBD1	many	TRBJ2-2	TRBV12-3/TRBV12-4	13	TGTGCCAGCAGAACAGGGGGCGCCGGGGAGCTGTTTTTT	CASRTGGAGELFF
NA	few	TRBJ2-7	TRBV7-2	12	TGTGCCAGCAGCGGGCCGGAGGGCGAGCAGTACTTC	CASSGPEGEQYF
NA	few	TRBJ2-7	TRBV11-2	14	TGTGCCAGCAGCTTCCAGGGGGGAATCTACGAGCAGTACTTC	CASSFQGGIYEQYF
TRBD1	NA	TRBJ1-5	TRBV2	13	TGTGCCGCCCAAACAGGGGAGAATCAGCCCCAGCATTTT	CAAQTGENQPQHF
TRBD1	few	TRBJ1-2	TRBV20-1	16	TGCAGTGTCACACCCCCGGGACAGGCGGGAATTTATGGCTACACCTTC	CSVTPPGQAGIYGYTF
NA	few	TRBJ2-1	TRBV20-1	14	TGCAGTGCTAGAAGGCTAGCAGATTACAATGAGCAGTTCTTC	CSARRLADYNEQFF
NA	many	TRBJ1-2	TRBV28	14	TGTGCCAGCAGTTTAGGCGCGGGTCGCGGGAGCTACACCTTC	CASSLGAGRGSYTF
NA	NA	TRBJ2-3	TRBV19	14	TGTGCCAGTATCGGGACCCCAGGTCGAGATACGCAGTATTTT	CASIGTPGRDTQYF
NA	many	TRBJ2-6	TRBV11-2	18	TGTGCCAGCAACCTCCAGGGTTTCATCGGATCTGGGGCCAACGTCCTGACTTTC	CASNLQGFIGSGANVLTF
NA	NA	TRBJ1-5	TRBV24-1	12	TGTGCCACCAGTGATTACAATCAGCCCCAGCATTTT	CATSDYNQPQHF
NA	many	TRBJ1-1	TRBV30	13	TGTGCCTGGAGTACGCCTCCGGGCACTGAAGCTTTCTTT	CAWSTPPGTEAFF